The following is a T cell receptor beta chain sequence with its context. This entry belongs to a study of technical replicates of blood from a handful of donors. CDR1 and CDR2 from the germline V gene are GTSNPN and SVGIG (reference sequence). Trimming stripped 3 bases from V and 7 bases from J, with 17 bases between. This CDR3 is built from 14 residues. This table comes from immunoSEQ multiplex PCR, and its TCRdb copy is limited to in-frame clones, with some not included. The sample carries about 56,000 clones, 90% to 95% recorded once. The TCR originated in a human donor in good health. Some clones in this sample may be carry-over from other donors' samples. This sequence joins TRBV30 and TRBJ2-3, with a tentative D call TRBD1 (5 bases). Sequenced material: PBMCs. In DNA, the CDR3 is TGTGCCTGGAGCCCCCCTGGGGCTGCGAATACGCAGTATTTT. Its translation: CAWSPPGAANTQYF.